The following is a T cell receptor (beta chain) sequence with its context. What it binds is unknown. Time point specified: week 5, during vaccination. Vaccine doses each comprised 300 ug of mutant IDH1 20-mer peptide, with topical imiquimod. Each of the donors came in with new WHO grade 3 or 4 astrocytomas that were IDH1-mutant and ATRX-lost. The CDR3 runs to 18 residues. Germline V lookup: CDR1 LNHDA, CDR2 SQIVND (reference sequence). V gave up 1 base and J gave up 0 bases, with 18 bases separating them. These data originate in a study of a mutant IDH1 vaccine in newly diagnosed glioma. Turning to the study itself: Commencement of vaccination occurred 4-6 weeks following radiotherapy alone, or concurrently with temozolomide cycles. Overall study results and limits: Shifts in the top peripheral T cell clonotypes seemed unrelated to pseudoprogression.

This table comes from immunoSEQ multiplex PCR, and its TCRdb copy is limited to in-frame clones, with some not included. The sample holds around 58,000 clones, about 81% seen once. The sequence was collected from a man aged 25-45 years with glioma. The chain employs TRBV19 and TRBJ1-1; weak D call: TRBD1 (6 bases). The sequences come from PBMCs, collected from a glioma patient whose treatment included an IDH1 peptide vaccine. The CDR3 loop is CASSIGAGGGGVNTEAFF. DNA for the CDR3: TGTGCCAGTAGTATAGGAGCGGGGGGCGGAGGAGTGAACACTGAAGCTTTCTTT.